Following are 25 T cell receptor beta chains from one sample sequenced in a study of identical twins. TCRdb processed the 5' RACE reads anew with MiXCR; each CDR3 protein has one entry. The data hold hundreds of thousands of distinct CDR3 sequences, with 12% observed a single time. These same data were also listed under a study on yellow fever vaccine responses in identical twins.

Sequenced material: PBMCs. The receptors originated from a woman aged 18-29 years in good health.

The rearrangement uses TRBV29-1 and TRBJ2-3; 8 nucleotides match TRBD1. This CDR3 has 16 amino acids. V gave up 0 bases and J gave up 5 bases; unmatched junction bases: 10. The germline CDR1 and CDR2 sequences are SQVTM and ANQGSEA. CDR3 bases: TGCAGCGTTGAAGATTGGCAACAGGGGGGTGGAGATACGCAGTATTTT. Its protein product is CSVEDWQQGGGDTQYF.

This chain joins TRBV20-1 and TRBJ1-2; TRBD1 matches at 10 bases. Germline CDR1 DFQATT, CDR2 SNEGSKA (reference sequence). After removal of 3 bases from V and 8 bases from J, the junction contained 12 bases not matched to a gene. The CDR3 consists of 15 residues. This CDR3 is CSASDRDRGLGGYTF. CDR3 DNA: TGCAGTGCTAGTGACCGGGACAGGGGTTTAGGGGGCTACACCTTC.

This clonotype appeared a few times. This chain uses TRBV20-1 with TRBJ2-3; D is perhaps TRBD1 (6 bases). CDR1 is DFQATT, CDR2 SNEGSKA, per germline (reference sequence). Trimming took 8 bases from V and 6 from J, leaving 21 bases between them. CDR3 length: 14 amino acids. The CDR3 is CSPQGFQGADTQYF. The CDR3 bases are TGCAGTCCTCAGGGGTTCCAAGGGGCGGATACGCAGTATTTT.

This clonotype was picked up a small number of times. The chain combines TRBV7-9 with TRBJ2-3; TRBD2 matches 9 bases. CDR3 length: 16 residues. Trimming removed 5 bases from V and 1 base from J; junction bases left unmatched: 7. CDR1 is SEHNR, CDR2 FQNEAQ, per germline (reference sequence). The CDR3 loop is CASSEGASGGTDTQYF. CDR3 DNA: TGTGCCAGCAGCGAAGGGGCTAGCGGGGGCACAGATACGCAGTATTTT.

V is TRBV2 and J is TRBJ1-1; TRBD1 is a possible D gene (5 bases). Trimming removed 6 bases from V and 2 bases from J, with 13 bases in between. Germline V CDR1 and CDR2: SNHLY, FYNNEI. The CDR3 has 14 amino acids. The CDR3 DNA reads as TGTGCCAGCAGCAATCAACAGGTTAACACTGAAGCTTTCTTT. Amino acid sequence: CASSNQQVNTEAFF.

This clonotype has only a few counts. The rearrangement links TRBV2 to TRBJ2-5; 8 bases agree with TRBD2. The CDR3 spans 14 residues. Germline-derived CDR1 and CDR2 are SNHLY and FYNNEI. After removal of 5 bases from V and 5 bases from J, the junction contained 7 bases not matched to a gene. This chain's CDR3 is CASSLGRLAETQYF. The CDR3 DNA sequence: TGTGCCAGCAGTCTCGGGCGACTAGCGGAGACCCAGTACTTC. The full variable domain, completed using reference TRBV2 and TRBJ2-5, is EPEVTQTPSHQVTQMGQEVILRCVPISNHLYFYWYRQILGQKVEFLVSFYNNEISEKSEIFDDQFSVERPDGSNFTLKIRSTKLEDSAMYFCASSLGRLAETQYFGPGTRLLVL.

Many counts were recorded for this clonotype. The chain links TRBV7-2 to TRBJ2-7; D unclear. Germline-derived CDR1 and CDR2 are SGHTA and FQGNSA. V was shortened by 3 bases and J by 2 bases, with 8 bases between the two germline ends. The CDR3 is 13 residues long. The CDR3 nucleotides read TGTGCCAGCAGCTTTGGGCGAACCTACGAGCAGTACTTC. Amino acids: CASSFGRTYEQYF.

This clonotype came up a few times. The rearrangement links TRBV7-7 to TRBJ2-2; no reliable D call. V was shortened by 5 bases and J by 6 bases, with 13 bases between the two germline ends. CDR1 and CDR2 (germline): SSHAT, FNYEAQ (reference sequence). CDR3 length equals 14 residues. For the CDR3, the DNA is TGTGCCAGCAGCCCGACCTTTGTAGCCGGGGAGCTGTTTTTT. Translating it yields CASSPTFVAGELFF.

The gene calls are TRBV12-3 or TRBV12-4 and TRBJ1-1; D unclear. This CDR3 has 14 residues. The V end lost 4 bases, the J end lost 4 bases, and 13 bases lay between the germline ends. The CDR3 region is CASSSRTRGTEAFF. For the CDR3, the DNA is TGTGCCAGCAGTTCCCGGACGCGGGGCACTGAAGCTTTCTTT.

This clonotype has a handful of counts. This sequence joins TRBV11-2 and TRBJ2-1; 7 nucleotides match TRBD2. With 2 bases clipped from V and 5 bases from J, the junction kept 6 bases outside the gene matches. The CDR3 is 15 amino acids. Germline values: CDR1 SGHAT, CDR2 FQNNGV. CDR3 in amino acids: CASSLKWEGNNEQFF. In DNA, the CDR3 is TGTGCCAGCAGCTTAAAGTGGGAGGGAAACAATGAGCAGTTCTTC.

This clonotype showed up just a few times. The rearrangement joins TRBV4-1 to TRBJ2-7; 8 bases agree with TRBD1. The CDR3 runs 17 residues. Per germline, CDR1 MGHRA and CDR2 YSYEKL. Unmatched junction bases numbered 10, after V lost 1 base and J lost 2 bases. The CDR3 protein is CASSQAPSDRVPYEQYF. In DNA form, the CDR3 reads TGCGCCAGCAGCCAAGCCCCTTCGGACAGGGTGCCCTACGAGCAGTACTTC.

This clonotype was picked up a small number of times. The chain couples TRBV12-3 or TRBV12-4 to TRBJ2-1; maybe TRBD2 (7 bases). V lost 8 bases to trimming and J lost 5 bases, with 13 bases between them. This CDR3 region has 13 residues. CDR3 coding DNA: TGTGCCAGCCTAAGGGGGGGGAACAATGAGCAGTTCTTC. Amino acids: CASLRGGNNEQFF.

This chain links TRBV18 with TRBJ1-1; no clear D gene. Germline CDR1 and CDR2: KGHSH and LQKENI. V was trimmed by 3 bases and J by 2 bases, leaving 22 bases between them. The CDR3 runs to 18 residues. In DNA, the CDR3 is TGTGCCAGCTCACCCCAAGGAGTTCGCGGGGAACGTAACACTGAAGCTTTCTTT. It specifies CASSPQGVRGERNTEAFF.

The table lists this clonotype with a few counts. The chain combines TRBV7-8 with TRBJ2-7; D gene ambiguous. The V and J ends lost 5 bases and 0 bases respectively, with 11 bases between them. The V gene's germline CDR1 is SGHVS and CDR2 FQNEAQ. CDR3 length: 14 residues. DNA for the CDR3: TGTGCCAGCAGCCGTTCAGAGGTCTCCTACGAGCAGTACGTC. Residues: CASSRSEVSYEQYV.

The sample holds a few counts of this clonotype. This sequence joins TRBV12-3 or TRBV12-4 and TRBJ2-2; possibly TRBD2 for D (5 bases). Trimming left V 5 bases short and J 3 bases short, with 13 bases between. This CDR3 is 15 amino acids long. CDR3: CASSDTGIYTGELFF. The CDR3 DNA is TGTGCCAGCAGTGACACCGGGATTTACACCGGGGAGCTGTTTTTT.

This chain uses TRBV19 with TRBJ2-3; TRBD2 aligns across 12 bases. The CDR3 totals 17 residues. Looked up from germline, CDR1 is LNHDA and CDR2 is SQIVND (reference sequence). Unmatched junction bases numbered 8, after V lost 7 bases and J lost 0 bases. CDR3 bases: TGTGCCAGTACCTCCAAGACTAGCGGGAGAAGCACAGATACGCAGTATTTT. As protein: CASTSKTSGRSTDTQYF.

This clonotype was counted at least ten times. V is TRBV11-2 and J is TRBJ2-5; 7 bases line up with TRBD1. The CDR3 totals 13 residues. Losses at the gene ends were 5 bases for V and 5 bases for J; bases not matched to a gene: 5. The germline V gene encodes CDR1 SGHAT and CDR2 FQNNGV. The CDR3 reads CASSTGVTETQYF. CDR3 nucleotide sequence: TGTGCCAGCAGCACAGGGGTTACGGAGACCCAGTACTTC.

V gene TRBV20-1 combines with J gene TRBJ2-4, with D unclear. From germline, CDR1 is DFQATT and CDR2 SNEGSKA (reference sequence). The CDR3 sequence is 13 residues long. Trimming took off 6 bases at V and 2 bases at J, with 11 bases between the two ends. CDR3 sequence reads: CSAIDGPKNIQYF. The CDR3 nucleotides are TGCAGTGCGATAGACGGGCCCAAAAACATTCAGTACTTC.

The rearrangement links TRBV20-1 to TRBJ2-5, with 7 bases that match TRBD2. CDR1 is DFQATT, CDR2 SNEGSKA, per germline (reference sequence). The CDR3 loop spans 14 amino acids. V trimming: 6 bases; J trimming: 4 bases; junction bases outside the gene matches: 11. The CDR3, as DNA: TGCAGTGCGTCCCGGGACTACCGTACAGAGACCCAGTACTTC. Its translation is CSASRDYRTETQYF.

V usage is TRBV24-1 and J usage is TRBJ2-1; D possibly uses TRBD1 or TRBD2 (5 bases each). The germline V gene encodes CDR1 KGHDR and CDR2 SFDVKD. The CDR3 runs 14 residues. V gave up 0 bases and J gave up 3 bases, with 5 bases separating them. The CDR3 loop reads CATSDLGGYNEQFF. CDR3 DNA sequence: TGTGCCACCAGTGATTTGGGGGGCTACAATGAGCAGTTCTTC.

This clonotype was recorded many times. The chain's CDR3 is CASSLGRNPEETQYF. CDR3 nucleotide sequence: TGCGCCAGCAGCTTGGGCAGAAATCCTGAGGAGACCCAGTACTTC. This chain links TRBV5-1 with TRBJ2-5, with no clear D. Germline values: CDR1 SGHRS, CDR2 YFSETQ. This CDR3 comprises 15 residues. Trimming shortened V by 0 bases and J by 5 bases, and 14 bases separated the two germline ends. Full variable domain (missing parts from reference TRBV5-1 and TRBJ2-5): KAGVTQTPRYLIKTRGQQVTLSCSPISGHRSVSWYQQTPGQGLQFLFEYFSETQRNKGNFPGRFSGRQFSNSRSEMNVSTLELGDSALYLCASSLGRNPEETQYFGPGTRLLVL.

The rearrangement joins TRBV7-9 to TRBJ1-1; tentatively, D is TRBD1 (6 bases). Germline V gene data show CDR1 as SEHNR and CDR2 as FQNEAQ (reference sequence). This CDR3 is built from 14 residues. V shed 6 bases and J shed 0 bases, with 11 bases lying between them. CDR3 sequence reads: CASRSGGLNTEAFF. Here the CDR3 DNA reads TGTGCCAGCAGGTCGGGGGGCCTGAACACTGAAGCTTTCTTT.

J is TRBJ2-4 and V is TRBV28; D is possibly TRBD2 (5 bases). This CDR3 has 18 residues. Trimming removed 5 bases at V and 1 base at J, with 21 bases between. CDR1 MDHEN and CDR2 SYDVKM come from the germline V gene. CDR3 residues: CASSTVGSAIRAKNIQYF. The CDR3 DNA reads TGTGCCAGCAGTACCGTGGGGAGCGCAATAAGGGCCAAAAACATTCAGTACTTC.

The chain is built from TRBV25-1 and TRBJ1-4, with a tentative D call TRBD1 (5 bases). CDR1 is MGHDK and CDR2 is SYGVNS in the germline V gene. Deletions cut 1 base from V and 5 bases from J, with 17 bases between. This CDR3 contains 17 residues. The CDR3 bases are TGTGCCAGCAGTGAATCTCTAGGGGTCACGCCAAATGAAAAACTGTTTTTT. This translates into CASSESLGVTPNEKLFF.

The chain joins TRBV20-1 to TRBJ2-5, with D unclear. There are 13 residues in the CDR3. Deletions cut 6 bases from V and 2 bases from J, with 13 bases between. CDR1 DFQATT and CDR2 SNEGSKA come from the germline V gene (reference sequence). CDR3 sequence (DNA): TGCAGTGCGAGGCGGTCCCAGCAAGAGACCCAGTACTTC. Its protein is CSARRSQQETQYF.